Shown below are 19 T cell receptor beta chains from a single sample sequenced in a study of blood T cells in healthy people across ages. Then a second PCR, running roughly 7 to 11 cycles, was carried out with a sample-barcoded 5' primer and a J-beta primer mix. TCRdb processed the 5' RACE reads anew with MiXCR; each CDR3 protein has one entry. The data show over a million distinct CDR3 sequences, 35% to 45% seen once. Sample: blood. Receptor source: a woman aged 18-30 years in good health.

This clonotype has ten or more counts. The rearrangement joins TRBV7-9 to TRBJ1-5, with 7 positions matching TRBD1. This CDR3 is 14 amino acids long. Trimming removed 5 bases from V and 1 base from J; junction bases left unmatched: 2. The germline V gene has CDR1 SEHNR and CDR2 FQNEAQ (reference sequence). This chain's CDR3 is CASSVQGSNQPQHF. DNA for the CDR3: TGTGCCAGCAGCGTACAGGGGAGCAATCAGCCCCAGCATTTT.

The J gene is TRBJ1-6, the V gene TRBV10-3; perhaps TRBD1 as D (6 bases). V lost 7 bases and J 10 bases, leaving 14 bases between the germline ends. Germline CDR1 reads ENHRY; CDR2 reads SYGVKD. This CDR3 region has 13 residues. The CDR3 sequence: CAIKGVVGSPLHF. The CDR3 DNA follows: TGTGCCATCAAGGGGGTAGTAGGGTCACCCCTCCACTTT.

The chain couples TRBV6-5 to TRBJ2-2; no firm D call. The CDR3 runs 16 residues. V shed 0 bases and J shed 6 bases, with 14 bases lying between them. Germline CDR1 reads MNHEY; CDR2 reads SVGAGI. CDR3 sequence reads: CASSYSYVESPGELFF. The CDR3 region has the DNA TGTGCCAGCAGTTACTCCTACGTGGAGTCCCCCGGGGAGCTGTTTTTT.

As regards this clonotype: A read error may explain this, as a much larger clone is one base away. This rearrangement joins TRBV29-1 to TRBJ1-2; a weak D match, TRBD1 (5 bases). CDR1 and CDR2 from the germline V gene are SQVTM and ANQGSEA. The length of the CDR3 is 13 residues. CDR3 in DNA: TGCAGCGTTGAAGCGGGACCGAACTATGACTACACCTTC. Its protein product is CSVEAGPNYDYTF. The full variable domain, its missing parts supplied by reference TRBV29-1 and TRBJ1-2, is SAVISQKPSRDICQRGTSLTIQCQVDSQVTMMFWYRQQPGQSLTLIATANQGSEATYESGFVIDKFPISRPNLTFSTLTVSNMSPEDSSIYLCSVEAGPNYDYTFGSGTRLTVV.

This clonotype was seen ten or more times. The V gene is TRBV7-2, the J gene TRBJ2-7, with D maybe TRBD2 (6 bases). Trimming shortened V by 5 bases and J by 3 bases, and 8 bases separated the two germline ends. Germline lookup yields CDR1 SGHTA and CDR2 FQGNSA. The CDR3 loop spans 12 amino acids. The CDR3 loop reads CASSRSGYEQYF. In DNA, the CDR3 is TGTGCCAGCAGCCGTAGCGGCTACGAGCAGTACTTC. Full variable domain (remainder filled in from reference TRBV7-2 and TRBJ2-7): GAGVSQSPSNKVTEKGKDVELRCDPISGHTALYWYRQSLGQGLEFLIYFQGNSAPDKSGLPSDRFSAERTGGSVSTLTIQRTQQEDSAVYLCASSRSGYEQYFGPGTRLTVT.

This clonotype came up once. J is TRBJ2-1 and V is TRBV4-1; maybe TRBD2 (6 bases). Germline V gene sequence: CDR1 MGHRA, CDR2 YSYEKL. V was shortened by 3 bases and J by 5 bases, with 23 bases between the two germline ends. The CDR3 loop spans 18 amino acids. CDR3 sequence reads: CASSQTPRGAGKHNEQFF. In DNA form, the CDR3 reads TGCGCCAGCAGCCAGACACCCCGCGGTGCGGGAAAACACAATGAGCAGTTCTTC.

This chain links TRBV18 with TRBJ1-1, with D maybe TRBD1 (5 bases). Trimming took off 0 bases at V and 4 bases at J, with 12 bases between the two ends. This CDR3 contains 15 residues. The germline V gene encodes CDR1 KGHSH and CDR2 LQKENI. CDR3 residues: CASSPPFGGGTEAFF. In DNA form, the CDR3 reads TGTGCCAGCTCACCACCGTTCGGGGGTGGCACTGAAGCTTTCTTT. The full variable domain, completed using reference TRBV18 and TRBJ1-1, is NAGVMQNPRHLVRRRGQEARLRCSPMKGHSHVYWYRQLPEEGLKFMVYLQKENIIDESGMPKERFSAEFPKEGPSILRIQQVVRGDSAAYFCASSPPFGGGTEAFFGQGTRLTVV.

The rearrangement links TRBV20-1 to TRBJ1-1; D is perhaps TRBD1 (5 bases). Germline CDR1 is DFQATT and CDR2 is SNEGSKA (reference sequence). Deletions cut 6 bases from V and 3 bases from J, with 17 bases between. The CDR3 length is 14 residues. The CDR3 spells CSARGFIRDTEAFF. In DNA, the CDR3 is TGCAGTGCGCGGGGGTTTATTCGGGACACTGAAGCTTTCTTT.

The chain uses TRBV7-9 and TRBJ2-1; TRBD2 is a possible D gene (7 bases). Germline loops: CDR1 SEHNR, CDR2 FQNEAQ (reference sequence). The V and J ends lost 5 bases and 8 bases respectively, with 19 bases between them. This CDR3 is built from 15 residues. Written as DNA, the CDR3 is TGTGCCAGCAGCCCCGATGGGGGCGGGAGTTATGAGCAGTTCTTC. Translated, it gives CASSPDGGGSYEQFF.

Only a few counts were recorded for this clonotype. This rearrangement joins TRBV5-1 to TRBJ1-5; D not certain. The length of the CDR3 is 14 residues. CDR1 SGHRS and CDR2 YFSETQ come from the germline V gene. Trimming left V 5 bases short and J 4 bases short, with 13 bases between. The CDR3 spells CASSIAEFNQPQHF. In DNA form, the CDR3 reads TGCGCCAGCAGTATAGCGGAGTTTAATCAGCCCCAGCATTTT. Full variable domain (remainder filled in from reference TRBV5-1 and TRBJ1-5): KAGVTQTPRYLIKTRGQQVTLSCSPISGHRSVSWYQQTPGQGLQFLFEYFSETQRNKGNFPGRFSGRQFSNSRSEMNVSTLELGDSALYLCASSIAEFNQPQHFGDGTRLSIL.

This sequence joins TRBV6-2 or TRBV6-3 and TRBJ2-5; 10 bases are a match to TRBD2. The J call may be faulty, since TRBJ2-4 better matches the DNA end. The CDR3 covers 17 residues. Germline CDR1 MNHEY, CDR2 SVGEGT. CDR3 DNA sequence: TGTGCCAGCAACCCCTCGCTAGCGGGGGAGGACAAAAACATTCAGTACTTC. This translates into CASNPSLAGEDKNIQYF.

The gene calls are TRBV11-3 and TRBJ2-1; D gene uncertain. Germline CDR1 SGHNT, CDR2 YENEEA. Trimming left V 1 base short and J 7 bases short, with 17 bases between. This CDR3 has 16 amino acids. CDR3 protein: CASSLGQDPWANEQFF. CDR3 DNA sequence: TGTGCCAGCAGCTTAGGTCAGGACCCCTGGGCGAATGAGCAGTTCTTC.

This clonotype was observed a few times. The chain combines TRBV6-6 with TRBJ2-7, with 7 bases lining up with TRBD2. The junction had 6 bases not matched to a gene; V was cut back by 6 bases and J by 1 base. Germline values: CDR1 MNHNY, CDR2 SVGAGI (reference sequence). CDR3 length equals 14 residues. CDR3 region: CASSPLALSYEQYF. The CDR3 DNA is TGTGCCAGCAGCCCACTAGCGCTGTCCTACGAGCAGTACTTC.

V gene TRBV20-1 combines with J gene TRBJ1-2; D is perhaps TRBD1 (5 bases). CDR1 is DFQATT and CDR2 is SNEGSKA in the germline V gene (reference sequence). The CDR3 sequence is 12 residues long. Trimming stripped 1 base from V and 7 bases from J, with 10 bases between. This CDR3 reads CSARVWGCGYTF. DNA of the CDR3: TGCAGTGCTAGAGTGTGGGGGTGTGGCTACACCTTC.

This clonotype was recorded a few times. V gene TRBV11-2 combines with J gene TRBJ1-1, with a weak D call TRBD1 (5 bases). The CDR3 consists of 16 residues. The germline V gene encodes CDR1 SGHAT and CDR2 FQNNGV. The ends were cut back, 5 bases at V and 0 bases at J, with 16 bases in the middle. CDR3 protein: CASSPVPRDLNTEAFF. The CDR3 coding sequence is TGTGCCAGCAGCCCAGTCCCCCGGGACCTGAACACTGAAGCTTTCTTT.

The table lists this clonotype with a few counts. The chain combines TRBV11-1 with TRBJ2-1, with TRBD2 identical over 10 bases. Germline trimming cut 2 bases from V and 9 bases from J; bases unmatched to any gene: 7. The CDR3 consists of 15 residues. The V gene's germline CDR1 is SGHAT and CDR2 FQDESV (reference sequence). As DNA, the CDR3 is TGTGCCAGCAGCTTACCAGCGGGAGGGAACCTTGAGCAGTTCTTC. It translates to CASSLPAGGNLEQFF.

The chain has TRBV18 and TRBJ2-7; 7 bases align to TRBD2. V lost 4 bases and J lost 5; bases outside the gene matches: 11. This CDR3 has 15 residues. Germline CDR1 reads KGHSH; CDR2 reads LQKENI. In DNA form, the CDR3 reads TGTGCCAGCTCACTCTACGGCCGGGCGGGGGACGAGCAGTACTTC. Its translation is CASSLYGRAGDEQYF.

This clonotype was seen at least ten times. The chain employs TRBV7-2 and TRBJ2-3; D is possibly TRBD2 (5 bases). Germline loops: CDR1 SGHTA, CDR2 FQGNSA. Trimming pared 1 base from V and 0 bases from J, leaving 5 bases between. The CDR3 totals 14 residues. Here the CDR3 reads CASSLGTSTDTQYF. As DNA, the CDR3 is TGTGCCAGCAGCTTAGGGACTAGCACAGATACGCAGTATTTT.

The chain uses TRBV25-1 and TRBJ1-1; 8 bases match TRBD1. V lost 8 bases and J lost 4; bases outside the gene matches: 6. CDR3 size: 13 residues. CDR1 is MGHDK, CDR2 SYGVNS, per germline. The CDR3 protein is CASVRTGITEAFF. The CDR3 nucleotides are TGTGCCAGCGTCCGGACAGGGATCACTGAAGCTTTCTTT.